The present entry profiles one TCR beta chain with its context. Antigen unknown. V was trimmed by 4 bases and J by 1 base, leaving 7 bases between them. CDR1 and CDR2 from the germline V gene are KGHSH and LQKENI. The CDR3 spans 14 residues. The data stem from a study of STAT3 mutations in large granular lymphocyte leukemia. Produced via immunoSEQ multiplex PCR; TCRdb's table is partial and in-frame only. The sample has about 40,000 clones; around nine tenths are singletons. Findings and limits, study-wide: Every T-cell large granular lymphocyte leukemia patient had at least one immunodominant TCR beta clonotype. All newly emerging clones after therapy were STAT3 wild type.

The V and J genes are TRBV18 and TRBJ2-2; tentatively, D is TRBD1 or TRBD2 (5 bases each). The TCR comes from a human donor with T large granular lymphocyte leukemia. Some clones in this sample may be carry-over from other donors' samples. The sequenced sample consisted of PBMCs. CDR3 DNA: TGTGCCAGCTCACGGGACCGGAACACCGGGGAGCTGTTTTTT. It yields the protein CASSRDRNTGELFF.